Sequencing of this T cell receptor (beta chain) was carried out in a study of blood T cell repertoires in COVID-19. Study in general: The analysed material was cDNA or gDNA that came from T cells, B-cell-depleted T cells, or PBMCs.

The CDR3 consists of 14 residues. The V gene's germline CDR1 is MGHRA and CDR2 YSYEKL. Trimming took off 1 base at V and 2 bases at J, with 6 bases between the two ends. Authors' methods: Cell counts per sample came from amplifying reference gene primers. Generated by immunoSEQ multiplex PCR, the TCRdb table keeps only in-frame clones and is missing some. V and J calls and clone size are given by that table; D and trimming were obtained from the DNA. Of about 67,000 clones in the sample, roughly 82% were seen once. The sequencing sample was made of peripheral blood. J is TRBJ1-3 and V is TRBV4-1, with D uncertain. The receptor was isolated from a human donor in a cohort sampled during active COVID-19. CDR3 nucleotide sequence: TGCGCCAGCAGCCAAGTTTCGGCTGGAAACACCATATATTTT. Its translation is CASSQVSAGNTIYF.